This T cell receptor (beta chain) stems from a study of regulatory T cells in long-lasting Graves disease. The germline V gene has CDR1 MNHNS and CDR2 SASEGT. Between the trimmed V and J ends, which lost 5 bases and 2 bases, there was a span of 19 bases. The CDR3 extends over 17 amino acids. Time point described: persistent/refractory GD, antithyroid drugs over 5 years with positive TRAb. The authors made the TCR library using RNA they extracted from PBMCs. Clinicians diagnosed Graves' disease using American Thyroid Association guidelines. This clonotype was counted only a few times. Construction of the TCR beta libraries employed iRepertoire HTBI primers in conjunction with Arm-PCR of CDR3 regions. A single record per CDR3 protein comes from TCRdb applying MiXCR to the multiplex PCR reads. The sample consists of hundreds of thousands of distinct CDR3 sequences, about 20% of them appearing once.

The rearrangement links TRBV6-1 to TRBJ1-5; D perhaps matches TRBD1 (6 bases). The receptor was isolated from a female donor with Graves disease. The sequences come from peripheral blood mononuclear cells (PBMCs), collected when the disease was refractory, from a patient treated with antithyroid drugs. The chain's CDR3 is CASSQQPRGMGNQPQHF. Here the CDR3 DNA reads TGTGCCAGCAGTCAACAACCCAGGGGAATGGGCAATCAGCCCCAGCATTTT.